The present entry profiles one T cell receptor beta chain with its context. This entry is derived from a study of blood T cell repertoires in COVID-19. Germline CDR1 is LNHDA and CDR2 is SQIVND (reference sequence). The CDR3 consists of 16 residues. The junction had 6 bases not matched to a gene; V was cut back by 3 bases and J by 4 bases. Sequenced by immunoSEQ multiplex PCR; TCRdb stores in-frame clones only, minus some. Found here are 120,000 to 150,000 clones, 75% to 90% of them singletons; the top ten hold about 4.2%. The origin of this receptor is a woman older than 75 with acute or convalescent COVID-19. Sequenced sample: peripheral blood. This chain joins TRBV19 and TRBJ2-2; 9 bases are shared with TRBD1. The CDR3 sequence: CASSIYRGRGTGELFF. The CDR3 region has the DNA TGTGCCAGTAGTATTTACAGGGGGCGCGGCACCGGGGAGCTGTTTTTT.